Listed below are T cell receptor beta chains from one sample, sequenced in a study of blood T cell repertoires in COVID-19. TCRdb's table, derived via immunoSEQ multiplex PCR, lists solely in-frame clones and lacks some. The sample lists about 180,000 clones; approximately 80% were seen once. The sequenced sample consisted of PBMCs or T cells enriched from blood (not recorded which). These receptors all come from a man aged 60 to 75 who had been exposed to COVID-19. CDR3s leave out the opening cysteine and the closing phenylalanine or tryptophan.

j_gene | v_gene | CDR3aa
TRBJ2-7 | TRBV27 | ASSLARSYEQY
TRBJ1-1 | TRBV29-1 | SGHRDRSPMNTEAF
TRBJ2-1 | TRBV9 | ASSRRLVPYNEQF
TRBJ1-6 | TRBV6-5 | ASSYGTGPNSPLH
TRBJ1-2 | TRBV7-8 | ASSLGGSAPSRGYT
TRBJ1-1 | TRBV7-2 | ASSLGRGGTEAF
TRBJ1-4 | TRBV25-1 | ASSEWKGANEKLF
TRBJ1-1 | TRBV2 | ASSGEGHGEAF
TRBJ1-1 | TRBV12-3/TRBV12-4 | ASRRGEGTEAF
TRBJ1-1 | TRBV2 | ASGDTQIGNTEAF
TRBJ2-3 | TRBV7-2 | ATPTGSRDTQY
TRBJ1-1 | TRBV28 | ASSLSRDRGDTEAF
TRBJ2-3 | TRBV19 | ASSISRLAGTTDTQY
TRBJ2-5 | TRBV3-1/TRBV3-2 | ASSPPPGTGWETQY
TRBJ2-5 | TRBV10-3 | AISATQYQETQY
TRBJ2-3 | TRBV3-1/TRBV3-2 | ASSQILAGGPETNTQY
TRBJ1-5 | TRBV7-3 | ASSLAAGQPQH
TRBJ1-6 | TRBV5-1 | ASSPDRGNSPLH
TRBJ2-7 | TRBV5-5 | ASSLVSFNEQY
TRBJ2-3 | TRBV7-2 | ASSLAQGASGTDTQY
TRBJ2-7 | TRBV9 | ASSFIQLYEQY
TRBJ1-2 | TRBV7-9 | ASSLDGINYGYT
TRBJ2-3 | TRBV29-1 | SISPGLVVDTQY
TRBJ2-1 | TRBV11-2 | ASSILRDRF
TRBJ1-6 | TRBV4-3 | ASSRDRGYSPLH
TRBJ2-7 | TRBV27 | ASSLTTGGASYEQY
TRBJ2-5 | TRBV7-3 | ASSQSTGLQETQY
TRBJ1-5 | TRBV27 | ASSDRGGGQPQH
TRBJ2-1 | TRBV6-5 | ASSLARSSYNEQF
TRBJ2-6 | TRBV6-4 | ASSVAGGSGANVLT
TRBJ2-7 | TRBV9 | ASSVGSGESSYEQY
TRBJ2-5 | TRBV5-1 | ASGEKETQY
TRBJ1-1 | TRBV2 | ASSGAWANTEAF
TRBJ1-2 | TRBV7-9 | ASSLRTENYGYT
TRBJ2-2 | TRBV29-1 | SVELAGVSTGELF
TRBJ2-1 | TRBV27 | ARLAGGPNEQF
TRBJ2-3 | TRBV28 | ASSLLGTGIADTQY